This T cell receptor beta chain was sequenced for a study of blood T cells in healthy people across ages. General observations from the study: Diversity was higher, and naive CD4+ cells more numerous, in long-lived donors than in aged donors.

V lost 0 bases to trimming and J lost 0 bases, with 13 bases between them. The CDR3 is 17 residues long. Germline V CDR1 and CDR2: MNHNS, SASEGT. Using a J-beta primer mix together with a sample-barcoded 5' primer, a second PCR was run for roughly 7 to 12 cycles. The template-switch adaptor, which had 12 random nucleotides, put a tag on each cDNA molecule. Each CDR3 protein gets one entry after TCRdb re-called the 5' RACE reads with MiXCR. The sample holds around 1.5 million distinct CDR3 sequences, 55% to 75% seen once. To note about this clonotype: Its antigen is as yet unknown.

This sequence joins TRBV6-1 and TRBJ2-3; D is perhaps TRBD2 (6 bases). This receptor was taken from a man between 18 and 35 years old in good health. The specimen was blood. The DNA for the CDR3 is TGTGCCAGCAGTGAAGCGGGACGGACTACTAGCACAGATACGCAGTATTTT. Amino acids: CASSEAGRTTSTDTQYF.